This T cell receptor beta chain was identified during a study of CD8 T cells in ankylosing spondylitis. Study-level findings and limits: In synovial fluid and blood from reactive arthritis, some motif variants were previously reported. Peripheral blood held disease-linked clones only at relatively low frequency, and these were CD8+.

Trimming cost V 4 bases and J 2 bases; bases outside gene matches: 4. CDR1 is SGHKS, CDR2 YYEKEE, per germline (reference sequence). This CDR3 has 15 amino acids. The authors made TCR beta libraries by quantitative 5'-RACE with molecular barcodes. TCRdb independently ran MiXCR on the 5' RACE reads; one entry per CDR3 protein. The data show roughly 30,000 distinct CDR3 sequences, 13% to 15% seen once. This clonotype was detected a few times. Its antigen is still unknown. The clonotype comes from a male donor with ankylosing spondylitis or in good health (not recorded which). The V call is TRBV5-5, the J call TRBJ2-2; 8 nucleotides line up with TRBD1. The sequenced sample was blood. The CDR3 DNA reads TGTGCCAGCAGCGCCGGGACAGGCAACACCGGGGAGCTGTTTTTT. It codes for CASSAGTGNTGELFF.